This T cell receptor beta chain was sequenced during a study of cytomegalovirus exposure and HLA in healthy donors. On the study more broadly: Sequencing of roughly 180 million T cells in an earlier analysis found under 120 million unique TCR beta sequences. Study observations and caveats: In all likelihood, a cluster of highly shared sequence variants was a sequencing artifact. In vitro confirmation showed a few CMV-associated chains to be CMV antigen specific. No immune exposure information besides CMV serostatus was available.

Primers included in the PCR were 60 Vbeta and 13 Jbeta primers. The method was immunoSEQ multiplex PCR; TCRdb's version includes in-frame clones alone and lacks a portion of them. The sample holds 150,000 to 180,000 clones; roughly 80% are singletons and the top ten take approximately 7.7%. This clone appeared once. The antigen is undetermined. In germline, CDR1 is SGHTA, CDR2 FQGNSA. Trimming pared 2 bases from V and 4 bases from J, leaving 15 bases between. The CDR3 runs to 16 residues. This chain links TRBV7-2 with TRBJ2-4; D is possibly TRBD2 (5 bases). The origin of this receptor is a man aged 30-40 years in good health and CMV-seropositive. Sequenced input: PBMCs. The CDR3 sequence: CASSLPPGLLKNIQYF. The DNA of the CDR3 is TGTGCCAGCAGCTTACCCCCAGGACTCCTTAAAAACATTCAGTACTTC.